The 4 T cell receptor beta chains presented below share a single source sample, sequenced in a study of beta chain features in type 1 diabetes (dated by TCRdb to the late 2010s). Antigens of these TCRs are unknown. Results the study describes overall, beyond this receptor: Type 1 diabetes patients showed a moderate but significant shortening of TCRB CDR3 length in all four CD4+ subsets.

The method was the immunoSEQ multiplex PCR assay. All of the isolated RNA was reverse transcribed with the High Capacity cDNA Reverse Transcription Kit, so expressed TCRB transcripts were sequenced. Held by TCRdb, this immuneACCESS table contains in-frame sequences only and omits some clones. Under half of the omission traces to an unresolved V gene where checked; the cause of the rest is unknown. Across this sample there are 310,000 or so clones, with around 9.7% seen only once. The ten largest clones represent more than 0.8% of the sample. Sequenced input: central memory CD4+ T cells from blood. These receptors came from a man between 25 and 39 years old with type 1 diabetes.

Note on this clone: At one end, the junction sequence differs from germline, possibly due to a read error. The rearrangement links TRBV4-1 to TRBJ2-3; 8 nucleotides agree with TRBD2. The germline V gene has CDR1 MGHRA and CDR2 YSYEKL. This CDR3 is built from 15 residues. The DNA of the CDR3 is TGTGCCAGCAGCCATGGCGGGGGGAGCACAGATACGCAGTATTTT. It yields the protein CASSHGGGSTDTQYF.

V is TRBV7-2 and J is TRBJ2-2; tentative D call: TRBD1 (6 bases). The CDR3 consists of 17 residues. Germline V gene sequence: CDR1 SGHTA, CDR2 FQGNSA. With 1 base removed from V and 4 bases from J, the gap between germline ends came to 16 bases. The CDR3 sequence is CASSLEGTPGFTGELFF. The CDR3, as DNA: TGTGCCAGCAGCTTAGAAGGGACACCGGGATTCACCGGGGAGCTGTTTTTT.

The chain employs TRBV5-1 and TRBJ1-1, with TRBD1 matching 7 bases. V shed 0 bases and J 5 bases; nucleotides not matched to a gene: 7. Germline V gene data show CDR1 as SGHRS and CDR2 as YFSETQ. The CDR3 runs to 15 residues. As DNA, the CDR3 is TGCGCCAGCAGCTTGGCTGGGGACAGAGGGACTGAAGCTTTCTTT. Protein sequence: CASSLAGDRGTEAFF.

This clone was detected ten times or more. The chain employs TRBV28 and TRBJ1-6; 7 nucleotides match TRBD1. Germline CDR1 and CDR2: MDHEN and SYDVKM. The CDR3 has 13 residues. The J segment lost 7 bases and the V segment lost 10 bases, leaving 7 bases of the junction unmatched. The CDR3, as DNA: TGTGCCAACGCAGGGGGAATCAATTCACCCCTCCACTTT. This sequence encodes CANAGGINSPLHF.